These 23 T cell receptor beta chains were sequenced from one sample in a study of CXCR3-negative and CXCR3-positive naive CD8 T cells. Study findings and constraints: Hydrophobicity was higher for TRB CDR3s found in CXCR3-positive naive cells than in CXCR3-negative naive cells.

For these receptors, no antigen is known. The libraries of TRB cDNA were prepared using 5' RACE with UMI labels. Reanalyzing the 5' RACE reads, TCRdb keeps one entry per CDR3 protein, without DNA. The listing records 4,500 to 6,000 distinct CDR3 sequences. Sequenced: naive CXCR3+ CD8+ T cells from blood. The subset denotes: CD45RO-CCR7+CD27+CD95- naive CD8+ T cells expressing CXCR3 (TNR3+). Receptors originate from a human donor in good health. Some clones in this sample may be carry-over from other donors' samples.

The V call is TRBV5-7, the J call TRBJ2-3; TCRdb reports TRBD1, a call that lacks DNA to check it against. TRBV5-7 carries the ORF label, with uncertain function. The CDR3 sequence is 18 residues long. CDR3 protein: CASSLADAGASPTDTQYF.

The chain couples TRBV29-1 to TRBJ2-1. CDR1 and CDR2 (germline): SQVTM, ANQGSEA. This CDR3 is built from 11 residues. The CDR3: CSVENDYEQFF.

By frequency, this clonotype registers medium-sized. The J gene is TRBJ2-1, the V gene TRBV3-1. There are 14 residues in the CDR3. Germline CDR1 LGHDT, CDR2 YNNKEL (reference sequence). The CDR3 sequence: CASSQDFSYNEQFF.

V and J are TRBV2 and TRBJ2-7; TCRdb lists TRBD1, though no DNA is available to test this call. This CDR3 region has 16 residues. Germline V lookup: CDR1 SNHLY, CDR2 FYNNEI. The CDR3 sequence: CASSWDRGSISYEQYF.

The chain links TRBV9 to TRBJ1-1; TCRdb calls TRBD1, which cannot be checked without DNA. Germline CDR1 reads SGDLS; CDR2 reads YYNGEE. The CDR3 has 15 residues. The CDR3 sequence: CASSATGTGGEGAFF.

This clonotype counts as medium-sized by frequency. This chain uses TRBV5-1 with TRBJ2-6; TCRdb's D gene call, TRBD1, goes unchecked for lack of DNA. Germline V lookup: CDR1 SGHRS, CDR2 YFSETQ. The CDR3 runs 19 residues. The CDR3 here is CASSLGWTGASSGANVLTF.

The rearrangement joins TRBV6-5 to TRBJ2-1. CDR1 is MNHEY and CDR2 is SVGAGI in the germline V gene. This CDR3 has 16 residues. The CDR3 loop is CASSYSEGSSYNEQFF.

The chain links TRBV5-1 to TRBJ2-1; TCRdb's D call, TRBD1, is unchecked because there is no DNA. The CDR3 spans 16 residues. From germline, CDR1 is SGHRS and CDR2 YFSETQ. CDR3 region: CASSLWDRDSYNEQFF. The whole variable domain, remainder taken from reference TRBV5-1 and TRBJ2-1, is KAGVTQTPRYLIKTRGQQVTLSCSPISGHRSVSWYQQTPGQGLQFLFEYFSETQRNKGNFPGRFSGRQFSNSRSEMNVSTLELGDSALYLCASSLWDRDSYNEQFFGPGTRLTVL.

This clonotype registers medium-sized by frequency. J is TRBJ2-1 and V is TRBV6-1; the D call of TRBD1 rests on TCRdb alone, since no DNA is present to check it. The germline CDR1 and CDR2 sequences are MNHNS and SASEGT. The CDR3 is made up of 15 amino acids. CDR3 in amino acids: CASAIAGGPPNEQFF.

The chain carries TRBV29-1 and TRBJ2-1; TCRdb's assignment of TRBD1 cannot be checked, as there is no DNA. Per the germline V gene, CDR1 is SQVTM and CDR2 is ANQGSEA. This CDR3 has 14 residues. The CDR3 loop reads CSVDRVGEYNEQFF.

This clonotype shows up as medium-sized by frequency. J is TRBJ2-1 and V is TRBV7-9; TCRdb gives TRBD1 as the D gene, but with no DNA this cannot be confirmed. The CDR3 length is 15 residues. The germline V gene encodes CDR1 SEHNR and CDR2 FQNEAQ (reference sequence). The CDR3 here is CASSLPGSSYNEQFF.

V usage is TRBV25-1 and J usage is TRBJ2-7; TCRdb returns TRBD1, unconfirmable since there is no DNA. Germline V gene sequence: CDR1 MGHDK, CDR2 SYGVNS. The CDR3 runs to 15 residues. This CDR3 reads CASSELGGVSYEQYF.

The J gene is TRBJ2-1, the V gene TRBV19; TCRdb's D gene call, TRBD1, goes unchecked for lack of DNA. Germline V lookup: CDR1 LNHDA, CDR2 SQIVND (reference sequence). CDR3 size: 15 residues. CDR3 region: CASSIQGHSYNEQFF.

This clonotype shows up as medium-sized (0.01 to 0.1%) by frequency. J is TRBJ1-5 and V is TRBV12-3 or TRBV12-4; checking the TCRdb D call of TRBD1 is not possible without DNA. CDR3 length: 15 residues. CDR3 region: CASSLGQGGNQPQHF.

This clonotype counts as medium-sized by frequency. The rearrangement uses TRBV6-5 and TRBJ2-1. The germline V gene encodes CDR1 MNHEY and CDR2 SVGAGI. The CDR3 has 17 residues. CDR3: CASSYSAVSRAGNEQFF.

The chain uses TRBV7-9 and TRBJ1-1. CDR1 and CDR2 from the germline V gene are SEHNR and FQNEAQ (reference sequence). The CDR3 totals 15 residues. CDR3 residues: CASSLAVGKNTEAFF.

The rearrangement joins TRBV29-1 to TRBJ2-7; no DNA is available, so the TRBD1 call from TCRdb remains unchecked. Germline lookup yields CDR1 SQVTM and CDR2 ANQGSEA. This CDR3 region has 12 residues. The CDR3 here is CSVQGQAYEQYF.

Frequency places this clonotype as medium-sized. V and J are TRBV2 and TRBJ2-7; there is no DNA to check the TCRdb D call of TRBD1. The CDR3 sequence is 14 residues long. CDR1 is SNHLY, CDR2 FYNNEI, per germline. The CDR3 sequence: CASRGRDRSYEQYF.

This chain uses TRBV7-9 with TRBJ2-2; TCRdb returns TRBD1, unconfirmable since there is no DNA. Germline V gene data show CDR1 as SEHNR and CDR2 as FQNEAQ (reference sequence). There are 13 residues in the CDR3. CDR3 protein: CASSTPGDGELFF.

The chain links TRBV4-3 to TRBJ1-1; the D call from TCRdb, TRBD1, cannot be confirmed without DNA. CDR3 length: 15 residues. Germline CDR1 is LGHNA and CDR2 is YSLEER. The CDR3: CASSPPGTGEREAFF.

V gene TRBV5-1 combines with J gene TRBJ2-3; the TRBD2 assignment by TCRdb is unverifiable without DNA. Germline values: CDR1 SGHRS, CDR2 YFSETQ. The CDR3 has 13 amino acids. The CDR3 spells CASSPPLGDTQYF.

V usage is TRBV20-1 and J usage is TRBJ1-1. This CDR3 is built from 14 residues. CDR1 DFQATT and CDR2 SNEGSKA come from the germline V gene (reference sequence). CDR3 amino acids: CSARIEYMNTEAFF.

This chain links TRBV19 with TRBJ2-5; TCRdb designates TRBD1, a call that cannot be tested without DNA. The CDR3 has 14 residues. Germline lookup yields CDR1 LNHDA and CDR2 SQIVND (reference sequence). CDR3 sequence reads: CASSPTGGWETQYF. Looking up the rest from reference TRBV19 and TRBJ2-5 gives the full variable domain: DGGITQSPKYLFRKEGQNVTLSCEQNLNHDAMYWYRQDPGQGLRLIYYSQIVNDFQKGDIAEGYSVSREKKESFPLTVTSAQKNPTAFYLCASSPTGGWETQYFGPGTRLLVL.